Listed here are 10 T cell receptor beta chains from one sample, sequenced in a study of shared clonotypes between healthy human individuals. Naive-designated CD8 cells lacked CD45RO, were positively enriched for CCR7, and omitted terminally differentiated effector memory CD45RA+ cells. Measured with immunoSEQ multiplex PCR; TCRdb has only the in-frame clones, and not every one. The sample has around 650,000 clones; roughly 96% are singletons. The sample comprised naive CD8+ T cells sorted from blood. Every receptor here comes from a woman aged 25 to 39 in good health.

The CDR3 sequence: CASRVAGVAEQYF. CDR3 bases: TGTGCCAGTAGGGTAGCGGGAGTCGCCGAGCAGTACTTC. The rearrangement joins TRBV19 to TRBJ2-7; the match to TRBD2 covers 9 bases. The CDR3 covers 13 residues. Per the germline V gene, CDR1 is LNHDA and CDR2 is SQIVND (reference sequence). Germline trimming cut 6 bases from V and 6 bases from J; bases unmatched to any gene: 6.

The CDR3 is CSVDERESSYNEQFF. The DNA of the CDR3 is TGCAGCGTTGACGAGCGGGAGAGCTCCTACAATGAGCAGTTCTTC. The chain carries TRBV29-1 and TRBJ2-1; 8 bases line up with TRBD2. The CDR3 consists of 15 residues. In germline, CDR1 is SQVTM, CDR2 ANQGSEA. V shed 3 bases, J shed 0 bases, and the junction held 4 bases outside the gene matches.

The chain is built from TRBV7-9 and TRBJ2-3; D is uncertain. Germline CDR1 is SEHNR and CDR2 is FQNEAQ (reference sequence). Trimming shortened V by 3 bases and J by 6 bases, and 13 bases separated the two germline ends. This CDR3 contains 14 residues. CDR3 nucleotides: TGTGCCAGCAGCTTCCGCACCACAACGGATACGCAGTATTTT. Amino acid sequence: CASSFRTTTDTQYF.

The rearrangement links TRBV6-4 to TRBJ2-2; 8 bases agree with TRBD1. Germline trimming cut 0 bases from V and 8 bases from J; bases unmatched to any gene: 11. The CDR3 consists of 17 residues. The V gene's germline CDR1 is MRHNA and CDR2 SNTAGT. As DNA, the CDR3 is TGTGCCAGCAGTGACTCGAAAGGCTCAGGGGGCAAAGGGGAGCTGTTTTTT. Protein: CASSDSKGSGGKGELFF.

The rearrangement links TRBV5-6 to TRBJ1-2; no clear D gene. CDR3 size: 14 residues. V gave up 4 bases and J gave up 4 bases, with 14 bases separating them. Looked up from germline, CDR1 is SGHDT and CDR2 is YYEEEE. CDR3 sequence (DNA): TGTGCCAGCAGCGACGGACGGGTTCTCTATGGCTACACCTTC. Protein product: CASSDGRVLYGYTF.

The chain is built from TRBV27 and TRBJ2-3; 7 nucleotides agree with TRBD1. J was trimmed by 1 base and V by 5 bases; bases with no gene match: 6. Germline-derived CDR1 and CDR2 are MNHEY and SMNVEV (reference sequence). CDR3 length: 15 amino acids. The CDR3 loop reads CASSTGTGGTDTQYF. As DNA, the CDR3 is TGTGCCAGCAGTACCGGAACAGGGGGCACAGATACGCAGTATTTT.

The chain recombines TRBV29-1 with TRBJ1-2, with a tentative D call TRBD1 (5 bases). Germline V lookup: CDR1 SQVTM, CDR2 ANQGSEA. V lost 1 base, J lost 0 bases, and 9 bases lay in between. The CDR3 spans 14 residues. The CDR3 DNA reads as TGCAGCGTTGAAGGGGGGACGGCTAACTATGGCTACACCTTC. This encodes CSVEGGTANYGYTF.

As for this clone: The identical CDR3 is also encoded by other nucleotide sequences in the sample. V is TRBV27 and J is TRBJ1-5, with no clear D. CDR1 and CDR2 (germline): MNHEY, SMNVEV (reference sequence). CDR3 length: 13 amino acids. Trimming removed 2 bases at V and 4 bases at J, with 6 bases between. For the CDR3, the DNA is TGTGCCAGCAGTTTAAGTGGGAATCAGCCCCAGCATTTT. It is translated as CASSLSGNQPQHF.

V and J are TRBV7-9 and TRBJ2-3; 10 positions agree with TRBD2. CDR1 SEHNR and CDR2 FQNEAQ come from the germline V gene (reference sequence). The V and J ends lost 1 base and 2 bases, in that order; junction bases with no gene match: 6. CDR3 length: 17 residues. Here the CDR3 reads CASSLEGTSAYTDTQYF. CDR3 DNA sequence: TGTGCCAGCAGCTTAGAAGGGACTAGCGCCTACACAGATACGCAGTATTTT.

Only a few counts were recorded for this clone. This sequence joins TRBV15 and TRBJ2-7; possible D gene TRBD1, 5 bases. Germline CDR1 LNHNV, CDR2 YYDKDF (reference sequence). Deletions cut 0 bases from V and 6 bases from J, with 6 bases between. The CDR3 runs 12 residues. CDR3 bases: TGTGCCACCAGCAGAGATGGGGCCGAGCAGTACTTC. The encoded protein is CATSRDGAEQYF.